This T cell receptor beta chain derives from a study of cytomegalovirus exposure and HLA in healthy donors. Study summary: Among fewer than 500 genotyped donors, around 77% fell in the Caucasian-associated ancestry cluster.

The PCR used 60 Vbeta and 13 Jbeta primers. Sequencing used immunoSEQ multiplex PCR; TCRdb keeps in-frame clones, though not all of them. Listed are just over 60,000 clones; roughly 4.8% falls within the top ten. Study-wide findings and caveats: Available immune exposure information covered CMV serostatus only. By a later analysis, the bulk of CMV-associated TCR beta chains appeared HLA-restricted.

At collection, donors were nominally healthy, but unrecorded immune exposures were probable. A remark on this clone: Its specificity is not known.

CDR1 SGHKS and CDR2 YYEKEE come from the germline V gene (reference sequence). V dropped 4 bases and J dropped 3 bases, with 15 bases sitting between them. The CDR3 extends over 15 amino acids. The TCR comes from a man aged 30 to 45 in good health and CMV-seropositive. The sequenced sample was PBMCs. V and J are TRBV5-5 and TRBJ2-3, with D maybe TRBD2 (5 bases). CDR3 residues: CASSMGFPGTDTQYF. The CDR3 DNA sequence: TGTGCCAGCAGCATGGGCTTCCCGGGAACAGATACGCAGTATTTT.